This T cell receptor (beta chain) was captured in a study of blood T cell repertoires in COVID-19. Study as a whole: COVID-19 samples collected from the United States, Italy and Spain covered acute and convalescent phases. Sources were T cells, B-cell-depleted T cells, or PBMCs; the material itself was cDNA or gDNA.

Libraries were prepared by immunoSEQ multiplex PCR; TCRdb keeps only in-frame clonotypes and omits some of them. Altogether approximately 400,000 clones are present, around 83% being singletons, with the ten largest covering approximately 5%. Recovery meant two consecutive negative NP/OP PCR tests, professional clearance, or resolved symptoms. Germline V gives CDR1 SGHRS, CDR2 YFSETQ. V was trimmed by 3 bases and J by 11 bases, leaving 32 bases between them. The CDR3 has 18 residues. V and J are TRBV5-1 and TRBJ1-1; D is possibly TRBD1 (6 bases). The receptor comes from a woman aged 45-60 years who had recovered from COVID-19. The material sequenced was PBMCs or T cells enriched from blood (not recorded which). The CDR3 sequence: CASSSDKAGVTQPESAFF. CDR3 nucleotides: TGCGCCAGCAGCTCGGATAAGGCAGGGGTCACCCAACCTGAATCGGCTTTCTTT.